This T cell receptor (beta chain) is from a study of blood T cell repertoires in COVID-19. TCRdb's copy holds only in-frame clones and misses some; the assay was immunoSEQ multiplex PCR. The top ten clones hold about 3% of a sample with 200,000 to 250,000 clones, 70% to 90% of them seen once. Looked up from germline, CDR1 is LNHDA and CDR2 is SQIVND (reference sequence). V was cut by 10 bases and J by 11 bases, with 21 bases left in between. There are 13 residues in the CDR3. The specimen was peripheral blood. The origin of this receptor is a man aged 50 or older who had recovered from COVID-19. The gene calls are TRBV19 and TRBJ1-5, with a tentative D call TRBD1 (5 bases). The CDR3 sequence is CATGGEAPRAQHF. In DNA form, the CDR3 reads TGTGCCACCGGGGGGGAGGCCCCCAGAGCCCAGCATTTT.